This T cell receptor beta chain stems from a study of blood T cell repertoires in COVID-19. The CDR3 covers 12 residues. V lost 5 bases to trimming and J lost 4 bases, with 8 bases between them. Germline CDR1 and CDR2: LGHDT and YNNKEL (reference sequence). Profiling relied on immunoSEQ multiplex PCR, and the TCRdb table lists in-frame clones only, not all of them. The sample lists about 350,000 clones, approximately 86% occurring once. The receptor comes from a woman aged 55-69 years with COVID-19, enrolled during active disease. The sequenced sample was peripheral blood. This chain connects TRBV3-1 (or the pseudogene TRBV3-2) to TRBJ2-5; no definite D call. This CDR3 reads CASSVSGETQYF. The CDR3, as DNA: TGTGCCAGCAGCGTCTCAGGAGAGACCCAGTACTTC.